What follows describes a single TCR beta chain. The CDR3 is made up of 15 amino acids. V was trimmed by 5 bases and J by 6 bases, leaving 20 bases between them. Germline values: CDR1 MNHNS, CDR2 SASEGT. The data stem from a study of cytomegalovirus exposure and HLA in healthy donors. Both 60 Vbeta primers and 13 Jbeta primers went into the PCR. TCRdb's copy holds only in-frame clones and misses some; the assay was immunoSEQ multiplex PCR. This repertoire comprises under 90,000 clones; its ten largest clones make up roughly 15%. The origin of this receptor is a man aged 50-60 years in good health and CMV-seropositive. The sample was PBMCs. This chain connects TRBV6-1 to TRBJ2-7, with D possibly being TRBD2 (7 bases). CDR3 in DNA: TGTGCCAGCAGTCCACCTAGCGGTAAAGGGGGCGAGCAGTACTTC. Residues: CASSPPSGKGGEQYF.